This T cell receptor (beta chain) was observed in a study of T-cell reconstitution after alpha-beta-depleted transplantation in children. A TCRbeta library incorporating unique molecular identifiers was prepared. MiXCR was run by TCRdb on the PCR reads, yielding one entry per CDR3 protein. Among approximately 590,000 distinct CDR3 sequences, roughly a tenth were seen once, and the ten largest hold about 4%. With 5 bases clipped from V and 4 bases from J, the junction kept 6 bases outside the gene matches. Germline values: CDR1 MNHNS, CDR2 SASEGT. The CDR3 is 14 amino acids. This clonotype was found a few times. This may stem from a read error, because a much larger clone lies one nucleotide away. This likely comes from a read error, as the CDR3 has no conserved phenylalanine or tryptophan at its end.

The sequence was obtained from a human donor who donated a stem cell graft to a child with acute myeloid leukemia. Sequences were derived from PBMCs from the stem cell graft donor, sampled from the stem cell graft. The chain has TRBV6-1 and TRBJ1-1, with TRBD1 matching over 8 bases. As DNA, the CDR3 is TGTGCCAGCAGTAAACCGACAGGGGTCACTGAAGCTTTCTCT. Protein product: CASSKPTGVTEAFS.